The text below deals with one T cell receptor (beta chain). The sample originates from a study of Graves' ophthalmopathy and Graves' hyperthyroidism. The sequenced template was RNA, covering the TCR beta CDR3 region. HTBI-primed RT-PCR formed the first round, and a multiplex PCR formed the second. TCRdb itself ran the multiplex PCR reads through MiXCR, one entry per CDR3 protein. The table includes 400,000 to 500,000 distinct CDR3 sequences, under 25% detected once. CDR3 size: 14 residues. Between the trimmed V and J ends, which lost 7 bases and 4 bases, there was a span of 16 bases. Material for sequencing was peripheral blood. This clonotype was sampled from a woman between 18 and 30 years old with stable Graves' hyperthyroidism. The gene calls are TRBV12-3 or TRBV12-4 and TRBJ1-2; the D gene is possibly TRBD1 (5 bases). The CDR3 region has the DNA TGTGCCAGCAAGACGGCAGGGAGTAGCTATGGCTACACCTTC. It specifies CASKTAGSSYGYTF.